This TCR beta chain derives from a study of T-cell memory formation after mild COVID-19. In this sample, this clonotype turned up a few times. TCRdb reprocessed the 5' RACE reads via MiXCR and lists one record per CDR3 protein. The repertoire includes fewer than 700,000 distinct CDR3 sequences, around 17% of them detected once, and more than 10% sits in the top ten. The CDR3 runs 15 residues. The V end lost 3 bases, the J end lost 2 bases, and 13 bases lay between the germline ends. CDR1 is SEHNR and CDR2 is FQNEAQ in the germline V gene (reference sequence). The origin of this receptor is an adult woman who had mild COVID-19 (a few samples of this study predate the infection). Cell type and time point are not known. This chain links TRBV7-9 with TRBJ1-1; no clear D gene. The sample was PBMCs or a T cell subset sorted from them (not recorded which). The CDR3 sequence: CASSLVSGPNTEAFF. Here the CDR3 DNA reads TGTGCCAGCAGCTTGGTATCAGGTCCCAACACTGAAGCTTTCTTT.